These T cell receptor beta chains were read from a single sample in a study of T cells after yellow fever vaccination. From the 5' RACE reads, TCRdb called clonotypes with MiXCR, one entry per CDR3 protein. The table includes some 600,000 distinct CDR3 sequences, 12% detected once. Sequencing used PBMCs, obtained on the day of the yellow fever booster vaccination. The receptors stem from a man aged 30-40 years who received the YFV17D yellow fever vaccine. Both conserved end residues are part of each CDR3. A D gene is named only where the DNA matches it firmly. Only some rows state a clone size, as once, few, many or a class for expanded clones.

few	TRBD2	TRBV7-9	TRBJ2-3	TGTGCCAGCAGCTTAGATTACGGGGCTAGCGGGAGAGATACGCAGTATTTT	CASSLDYGASGRDTQYF
-	TRBD2	TRBV20-1	TRBJ2-1	TGCAGTGCTATCCTCGCGACTAGCGGGAGATACAATGAGCAGTTCTTC	CSAILATSGRYNEQFF
-	-	TRBV5-1	TRBJ2-4	TGCGCCAGCAGCACCAGGGGAGGGAACTCCAAAAACATTCAGTACTTC	CASSTRGGNSKNIQYF
-	TRBD1	TRBV29-1	TRBJ1-5	TGCAGCGTGGCCGGGACAGGGACCAATCAGCCCCAGCATTTT	CSVAGTGTNQPQHF
once	-	TRBV5-4	TRBJ2-7	TGTGCCAGCAGCTTGACTCCTGAGGGGCCATACGACGAGCAGTACTTC	CASSLTPEGPYDEQYF
few	-	TRBV15	TRBJ2-7	TGTGCCACCAGCAGGAGCAGGGTTAGGTCCTACGAGCAGTACTTC	CATSRSRVRSYEQYF
-	TRBD2	TRBV3-1	TRBJ2-1	TGTGCCAGCAGCCAAGTACTAGCGGTGAAATTCTTC	CASSQVLAVKFF
-	-	TRBV10-2	TRBJ2-7	TGCGCCAGCAGTGGGGTGCAGGACGCGGGCTCCTACGAGCAGTACTTC	CASSGVQDAGSYEQYF
few	-	TRBV7-2	TRBJ2-2	TGTGCCAGCAGCTACCGTTCGACCGGGGAGCTGTTTTTT	CASSYRSTGELFF
-	TRBD1	TRBV5-1	TRBJ1-4	TGCGCCAGCAGCTTGGCGACAGGGGGCGAAAAACTGTTTTTT	CASSLATGGEKLFF
few	-	TRBV27	TRBJ1-5	TGTGCCAGCACCTCCAGCCACAATCAGCCCCAGCATTTT	CASTSSHNQPQHF
-	TRBD2	TRBV20-1	TRBJ2-3	TGCAGTGGTATAGCGGGAGGGCCGGGAGATACGCAGTATTTT	CSGIAGGPGDTQYF
-	-	TRBV7-9	TRBJ2-7	TGTGCCAGCAGCCCGGACAGTACCTACGAGCAGTACTTC	CASSPDSTYEQYF
few	-	TRBV10-2	TRBJ1-4	TGCGCCAGCAGTGTCCGTGAAAAACTGTTTTTT	CASSVREKLFF
few	-	TRBV6-6	TRBJ2-1	TGTGCCAGCAGTTACTCGATCGGGTCCGGCTGGTTCTTC	CASSYSIGSGWFF
once	-	TRBV7-2	TRBJ2-2	TGTGCCAGCACCTATTTTTCGAGGTTCACCGGGGAGCTGTTTTTT	CASTYFSRFTGELFF
few	-	TRBV7-2	TRBJ2-4	TGTGCCAGCAGCTTTCTAGGGAACATTCAGTACTTC	CASSFLGNIQYF
many	-	TRBV5-1	TRBJ2-7	TGCGCCAGCAGCTCGACCCGGGACAAGAAGGAGTACTTC	CASSSTRDKKEYF
-	-	TRBV5-5	TRBJ2-1	TGTGCCAGCAGCTTTACTCGACTAGGCCGTGGGGTAGAGCAGTTCTTC	CASSFTRLGRGVEQFF
many	-	TRBV7-9	TRBJ1-5	TGTGCCAGCAGCTCCACGGGGGGCAATCAGCCCCAGCATTTT	CASSSTGGNQPQHF
many	-	TRBV7-9	TRBJ2-1	TGTGCCAGCGGTGCCAGCGGGAATGAGCAGTTCTTC	CASGASGNEQFF
many	-	TRBV6-5	TRBJ2-2	TGTGCCAGCAGTTACTCGGGTAGTCTGCTCACCGGGGAGCTGTTTTTT	CASSYSGSLLTGELFF
few	TRBD2	TRBV5-1	TRBJ2-4	TGCGCCAGCAGCTTGGTGGTAGCGGGAGAGGCCAAAAACATTCAGTACTTC	CASSLVVAGEAKNIQYF
few	-	TRBV7-9	TRBJ2-7	TGTGCCAGCAGAACGGGACACCCACCCTACGAGCAGTACTTC	CASRTGHPPYEQYF
few	TRBD1	TRBV29-1	TRBJ2-7	TGCAGCGCCCTGGGCTGGACAGGGGGGGACGAGCAGTACTTC	CSALGWTGGDEQYF
-	TRBD2	TRBV4-3	TRBJ2-1	TGCGACAGCAGCCCCCAAGCGACAAGCGGGATACTCTTC	CDSSPQATSGILF
few	-	TRBV7-9	TRBJ2-1	TGTGCCAGCAGCCCCGCCGGTGAGCAGTTCTTC	CASSPAGEQFF